Sample share makes the clone carrying this TCR beta chain medium-sized (0.01 to 0.1%). Its antigen is not known. Thyroid surgery had not been preceded by any treatment in any patient. The sample originates from a study of metastatic and nonmetastatic thyroid tumors. Across the study: Repertoire data that came from the blood and tumor or nodule tissue of malignant and benign thyroid patients were compared.

In the authors' methods: Built for papillary thyroid cancer, a distant-metastasis classifier drew on CDR3 differences across clinicopathological groups. TCRdb reanalyzed the PCR reads with MiXCR. The V and J calls and clone size are TCRdb's, not the authors'. Seen here are around 35,000 clones, about a sixth observed once, and the top ten hold around 3.1%. Study-level findings and limits: Benign nodules were reported to have significantly lower TCR beta diversity than malignant thyroid tumors, in blood and tumor.

The CDR3 has 15 amino acids. Germline CDR1 is MDHEN and CDR2 is SYDVKM. The V and J ends lost 6 bases and 3 bases respectively, with 12 bases between them. This chain links TRBV28 with TRBJ1-6; possibly TRBD1 for D (6 bases). The sequence was obtained from a female donor with papillary thyroid cancer or a benign thyroid nodule (not recorded which). Some clones in this sample may be carry-over from other donors' samples. The sequenced material came from blood. The CDR3 reads CASRRQEIYNSPLHF. The CDR3 DNA sequence: TGTGCCAGCAGACGACAGGAGATCTATAATTCACCCCTCCACTTT.